The T cell receptor (beta chain) described here comes from a study of blood T cell repertoires in COVID-19. Overall study context: From the United States, Italy and Spain came samples of acute and convalescent COVID-19. Sources were T cells, B-cell-depleted T cells, or PBMCs; the material itself was cDNA or gDNA.

The CDR3 has 11 amino acids. V was shortened by 4 bases and J by 11 bases, with 11 bases between the two germline ends. In the authors' methods: Amplifying reference gene primers gave estimates of nucleated cell counts. The repertoire was sequenced with immunoSEQ multiplex PCR; TCRdb's copy has only in-frame clones and lacks some. V and J calls and clone size are given by that table; D and trimming were obtained from the DNA. The sample holds about 200,000 clones, around four fifths seen once. The genes are TRBV12-3 or TRBV12-4 and TRBJ2-5, with D possibly being TRBD2 (5 bases). This clonotype originated in a woman in her seventies with COVID-19, enrolled during active disease. The source material was peripheral blood. The CDR3, as DNA: TGTGCCAGCAGTTCGAAGCGACTACAGTACTTC. It specifies CASSSKRLQYF.